A selection of T cell receptor beta chains follows, all from one sample in a study of T cells in Graves' hyperthyroidism and ophthalmopathy. TCRdb reprocessed the multiplex PCR reads with MiXCR, giving one entry per CDR3 protein. The data contain roughly 170,000 distinct CDR3 sequences, about a sixth of them singletons. The sample consisted of blood. These receptors originate from a woman aged 50 to 60 with Graves' hyperthyroidism. Each CDR3 is given with its conserved first and last residue. Fields, in order: clone size, V gene, J gene, D gene, CDR3 protein, CDR3 DNA. The D gene is left open where the match is weak. Some rows have no size entry. The others give once, few or many, or a class for an expanded clone.

-	TRBV11-1	TRBJ2-7	TRBD1	CASTSGQGSYEQYF	TGTGCCAGCACCTCTGGACAGGGGTCCTACGAGCAGTACTTC
-	TRBV7-7	TRBJ2-2	TRBD2	CASSLSAFGGSNTGELFF	TGTGCTAGCAGCTTATCGGCATTCGGGGGGTCGAACACCGGGGAGCTGTTTTTT
many	TRBV27	TRBJ2-7	TRBD1	CASSDRVEGYEQYF	TGTGCCAGCAGTGACAGGGTGGAAGGCTACGAGCAGTACTTC
-	TRBV20-1	TRBJ2-3	-	CSAREGLTDTQYF	TGCAGTGCTAGAGAGGGGCTCACAGATACGCAGTATTTT
many	TRBV6-2/TRBV6-3	TRBJ2-5	TRBD1	CASSYRPRTGVYQETQYF	TGTGCCAGCAGTTACCGCCCTCGGACAGGGGTGTACCAAGAGACCCAGTACTTC
many	TRBV6-2/TRBV6-3	TRBJ2-7	TRBD1	CASTLDRGRPEQYF	TGTGCCAGCACCCTGGACAGGGGGCGCCCAGAGCAGTACTTC
-	TRBV15	TRBJ1-1	-	CATSGSGHSEAFF	TGTGCCACCAGCGGAAGTGGTCACTCTGAAGCTTTCTTT
many	TRBV19	TRBJ1-1	-	CASRKEDGTKQAFF	TGTGCCAGTAGGAAGGAGGACGGAACCAAACAAGCTTTCTTT
many	TRBV7-9	TRBJ2-5	-	CASSLFGQEETQYF	TGTGCCAGCAGCTTGTTTGGTCAAGAAGAGACCCAGTACTTC
many	TRBV27	TRBJ1-4	-	CASSLGQPLNEKLFF	TGTGCCAGCAGTTTAGGACAGCCTCTTAATGAAAAACTGTTTTTT
-	TRBV15	TRBJ2-3	TRBD2	CATSREAGGGGDTQYF	TGTGCCACCAGCAGAGAGGCGGGGGGAGGTGGAGATACGCAGTATTTT
many	TRBV6-2/TRBV6-3	TRBJ2-5	-	CASSYSAMTGVETQYF	TGTGCCAGCAGTTACTCGGCTATGACTGGGGTGGAGACCCAGTACTTC
-	TRBV5-5	TRBJ2-2	-	CASSQTSSGELFF	TGTGCCAGCAGCCAAACTAGTTCCGGGGAGCTGTTTTTT
many	TRBV2	TRBJ1-5	TRBD1	CASSGRQGAREGQPQHF	TGTGCCAGCAGTGGTCGGCAGGGGGCGAGGGAAGGTCAGCCCCAGCATTTT
-	TRBV4-3	TRBJ2-1	-	CASSQVLSSYNEQFF	TGCGCCAGCAGCCAAGTCCTGAGCTCCTACAATGAGCAGTTCTTC
many	TRBV6-6	TRBJ1-2	TRBD1	CASSYRGQGANYGYTF	TGTGCCAGCAGTTACCGGGGACAGGGGGCCAACTATGGCTACACCTTC
-	TRBV6-2/TRBV6-3	TRBJ1-5	-	CASSPGRREYYSNQPQHF	TGTGCCAGCAGCCCTGGACGGAGGGAGTACTATAGCAATCAGCCCCAGCATTTT
many	TRBV5-6	TRBJ2-3	TRBD2	CASSLVTSGGAADTQYF	TGTGCCAGCAGCTTGGTGACTAGCGGGGGGGCGGCAGATACGCAGTATTTT
many	TRBV19	TRBJ2-2	-	CASSISGIAGELFF	TGTGCCAGTAGTATATCAGGGATCGCCGGGGAGCTGTTTTTT
once	TRBV11-2	TRBJ2-1	-	CASSLFAGSYNEQFF	TGTGCCAGCAGCTTATTCGCGGGTTCCTACAATGAGCAGTTCTTC
many	TRBV7-2	TRBJ1-2	-	CASSLPSSYGYTF	TGTGCCAGCAGCTTACCCTCCAGCTATGGCTACACCTTC
many	TRBV11-1	TRBJ2-1	TRBD2	CASSLVGGLTYNEQFF	TGTGCCAGCAGCTTAGTGGGAGGGCTCACCTACAATGAGCAGTTCTTC
many	TRBV19	TRBJ2-5	TRBD2	CASSMFRTSGVQETQYF	TGTGCCAGTAGTATGTTCCGGACTAGCGGGGTTCAAGAGACCCAGTACTTC
few	TRBV12-3/TRBV12-4	TRBJ2-7	-	CASEAQKSPSYEQYF	TGTGCCAGTGAGGCCCAGAAGTCCCCTTCCTACGAGCAGTACTTC
many	TRBV28	TRBJ2-1	-	CASNDRAGSYNEQFF	TGTGCCAGCAACGACAGAGCGGGCTCCTACAATGAGCAGTTCTTC
many	TRBV2	TRBJ1-1	-	CASRPDSMNTEAFF	TGTGCCAGCAGGCCGGACAGTATGAACACTGAAGCTTTCTTT
many	TRBV18	TRBJ2-5	-	CASSPQEETQYF	TGTGCCAGCTCACCACAGGAGGAGACCCAGTACTTC
many	TRBV18	TRBJ2-7	-	CASSPLSTGANEQYF	TGTGCCAGCTCACCATTATCTACGGGGGCAAACGAGCAGTACTTC
many	TRBV7-3	TRBJ2-1	TRBD1	CASSLGQVLYNEQFF	TGTGCCAGCAGCTTGGGACAGGTTCTCTACAATGAGCAGTTCTTC
many	TRBV10-2	TRBJ1-2	-	CASVGGYGYTF	TGCGCCAGCGTCGGGGGGTATGGCTACACCTTC
-	TRBV9	TRBJ1-2	-	CASSAPGSSYGYTF	TGTGCCAGCAGCGCGCCGGGGAGCTCCTATGGCTACACCTTC
many	TRBV27	TRBJ1-1	-	CASSLFRDYTEAFF	TGTGCCAGCAGTTTATTTAGGGACTACACTGAAGCTTTCTTT
many	TRBV7-6	TRBJ1-6	TRBD1	CASSLWTGSNSPLHF	TGTGCCAGCAGCTTATGGACAGGGAGTAATTCACCCCTCCACTTT
many	TRBV28	TRBJ1-3	-	CASSSRTVSNF	TGTGCCAGCAGTTCTAGGACAGTTTCCAATTTT
many	TRBV19	TRBJ2-2	TRBD1	CASSTRNRGFTGELFF	TGTGCCAGTAGTACTCGTAACAGGGGTTTCACCGGGGAGCTGTTTTTT
many	TRBV7-2	TRBJ2-1	TRBD2	CASSLAGLAWFF	TGTGCCAGCAGCTTAGCGGGACTAGCGTGGTTCTTC